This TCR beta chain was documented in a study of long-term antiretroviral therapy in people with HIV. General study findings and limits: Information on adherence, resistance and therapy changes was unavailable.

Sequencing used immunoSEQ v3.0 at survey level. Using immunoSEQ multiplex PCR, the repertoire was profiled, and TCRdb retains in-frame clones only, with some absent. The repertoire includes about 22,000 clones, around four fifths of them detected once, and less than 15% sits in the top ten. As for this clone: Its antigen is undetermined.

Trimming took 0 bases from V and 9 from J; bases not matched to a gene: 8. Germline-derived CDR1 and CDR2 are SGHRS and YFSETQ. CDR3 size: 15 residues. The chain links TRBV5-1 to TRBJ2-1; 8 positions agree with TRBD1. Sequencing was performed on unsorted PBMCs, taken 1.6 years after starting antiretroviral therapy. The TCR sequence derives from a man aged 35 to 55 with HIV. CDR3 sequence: CASSLVGQGTGEQFF. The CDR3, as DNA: TGCGCCAGCAGCTTGGTAGGACAGGGAACGGGTGAGCAGTTCTTC.